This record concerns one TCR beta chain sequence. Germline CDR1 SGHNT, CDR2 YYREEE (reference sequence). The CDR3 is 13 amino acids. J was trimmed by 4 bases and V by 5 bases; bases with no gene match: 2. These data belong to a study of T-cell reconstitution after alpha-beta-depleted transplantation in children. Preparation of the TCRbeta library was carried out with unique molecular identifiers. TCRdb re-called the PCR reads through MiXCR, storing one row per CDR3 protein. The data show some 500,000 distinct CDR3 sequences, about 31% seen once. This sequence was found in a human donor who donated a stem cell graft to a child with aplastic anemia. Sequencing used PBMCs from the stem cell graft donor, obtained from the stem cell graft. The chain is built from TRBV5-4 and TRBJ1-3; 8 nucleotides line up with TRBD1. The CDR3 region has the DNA TGTGCCAGCAGTTGGGACAGGGGAAACACCATATATTTT. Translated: CASSWDRGNTIYF.